The present TCR beta chain was sequenced within a study of identifying expanded T cells in peripheral blood. Repertoires were generated with immunoSEQ multiplex PCR, while TCRdb's copy carries only in-frame clones and drops some. This table has approximately 83,000 clones, approximately 85% appearing once. Study results and caveats: Variance in clone template counts between two-week samples significantly increased with total template count across all healthy donors. Over around two and four weeks, about 15 and 19 clones changed, versus 1.2 between replicates.

Germline V gene lookup returns CDR1 SGHRS and CDR2 YFSETQ. CDR3 length equals 16 residues. V gave up 0 bases and J gave up 4 bases, with 14 bases separating them. Comment on this clone: Its antigen is not identified.

The TCR was taken from a person aged 18 to 70 in good health. The chain carries TRBV5-1 and TRBJ2-1; D is perhaps TRBD2 (5 bases). Sequencing used blood. This CDR3 is CASSLALAGLYNEQFF. CDR3 bases: TGCGCCAGCAGCTTGGCGCTAGCCGGCTTGTACAATGAGCAGTTCTTC.